The 16 T cell receptor beta chains below come from one sample, sequenced in a study of blood T cell repertoires in COVID-19 (TCRdb year 2020). The receptor library was made with the immunoSEQ multiplex PCR assay. Imported from immuneACCESS, the table was reduced by TCRdb to in-frame sequences with V and J called. These copies leave out some clones; in studies compared against another copy, an unresolved V gene accounts for under half, and the cause of the remainder is not known. Recorded for this sample are some 320,000 clones; more than 70% of them occurred a single time. The ten largest clones represent roughly 5% of the sample. The sequenced sample consisted of PBMCs or T cells enriched from blood (not recorded which). These receptors were taken from a woman aged 30 to 39 who had recovered from COVID-19.

The chain recombines TRBV19 with TRBJ2-3, with 13 bases fitting TRBD2. V was clipped by 6 bases and J by 2 bases; unmatched bases: 5. This CDR3 is built from 16 residues. Germline V lookup: CDR1 LNHDA, CDR2 SQIVND (reference sequence). The CDR3 sequence: CASRSGLAGFTDTQYF. The CDR3 nucleotides are TGTGCCAGTAGATCGGGACTAGCGGGGTTCACAGATACGCAGTATTTT. The full variable domain, rest sourced from reference TRBV19 and TRBJ2-3, is DGGITQSPKYLFRKEGQNVTLSCEQNLNHDAMYWYRQDPGQGLRLIYYSQIVNDFQKGDIAEGYSVSREKKESFPLTVTSAQKNPTAFYLCASRSGLAGFTDTQYFGPGTRLTVL.

The rearrangement uses TRBV5-1 and TRBJ1-2; D remains ambiguous. Germline V gene sequence: CDR1 SGHRS, CDR2 YFSETQ. The CDR3 is 14 amino acids. V lost 1 base to trimming and J lost 1 base, with 8 bases between them. The CDR3 spells CASSLMGSNYGYTF. The DNA for the CDR3 is TGCGCCAGCAGCTTGATGGGCAGTAACTATGGCTACACCTTC.

This clone was found once. This chain links TRBV10-3 with TRBJ2-4, with 9 positions matching TRBD1. The V and J ends lost 10 bases and 0 bases, in that order; junction bases with no gene match: 7. Germline values: CDR1 ENHRY, CDR2 SYGVKD. The CDR3 loop spans 15 amino acids. The CDR3 reads CATQDRGLAKNIQYF. The CDR3 coding sequence is TGTGCCACACAGGACAGGGGCTTAGCCAAAAACATTCAGTACTTC.

This chain uses TRBV3-1 (or the pseudogene TRBV3-2) with TRBJ2-1; TRBD2 matches 10 bases. V trimming: 1 base; J trimming: 9 bases; junction bases outside the gene matches: 6. CDR1 is LGHDT and CDR2 is YNNKEL in the germline V gene (reference sequence). The CDR3 has 15 amino acids. The CDR3 is CASSQAAGGPVEQFF. CDR3 nucleotide sequence: TGTGCCAGCAGCCAAGCAGCGGGGGGGCCTGTTGAGCAGTTCTTC.

V usage is TRBV4-2 and J usage is TRBJ2-4; possible D gene TRBD2, 7 bases. Germline loops: CDR1 LGHNA, CDR2 YNFKEQ. The CDR3 totals 15 residues. Trimming removed 0 bases from V and 13 bases from J, with 19 bases in between. The CDR3 DNA follows: TGTGCCAGCAGCCAAGAACTGGGGGGGCTCGGTCGCCAGTACTTC. It yields the protein CASSQELGGLGRQYF.

The chain employs TRBV7-9 and TRBJ1-1; D is perhaps TRBD1 (5 bases). The CDR3 runs to 16 residues. Trimming stripped 3 bases from V and 3 bases from J, with 17 bases between. Looked up from germline, CDR1 is SEHNR and CDR2 is FQNEAQ (reference sequence). Here the CDR3 DNA reads TGTGCCAGCAGCTTCCCCCAGGGAGGTGCAGACACTGAAGCTTTCTTT. Its protein product is CASSFPQGGADTEAFF. Drawing the rest from reference TRBV7-9 and TRBJ1-1, the complete variable domain is DTGVSQNPRHKITKRGQNVTFRCDPISEHNRLYWYRQTLGQGPEFLTYFQNEAQLEKSRLLSDRFSAERPKGSFSTLEIQRTEQGDSAMYLCASSFPQGGADTEAFFGQGTRLTVV.

The V gene is TRBV18, the J gene TRBJ1-4, with 11 bases aligning to TRBD1. This CDR3 region has 16 residues. CDR1 KGHSH and CDR2 LQKENI come from the germline V gene. V gave up 0 bases and J gave up 7 bases; unmatched junction bases: 4. The CDR3, as DNA: TGTGCCAGCTCACCACCCGGGACAGGGGGAGGTGAAAAACTGTTTTTT. Amino acid sequence: CASSPPGTGGGEKLFF.

The chain uses TRBV7-2 and TRBJ1-5; a weak D match, TRBD1 (5 bases). In germline, CDR1 is SGHTA, CDR2 FQGNSA. The CDR3 loop spans 12 amino acids. Trimming pared 5 bases from V and 11 bases from J, leaving 13 bases between. The CDR3 DNA reads TGTGCCAGCAGCCCAATTCAGGGCACCCAGCATTTT. This gives the protein CASSPIQGTQHF.

The chain links TRBV25-1 to TRBJ1-1; D remains unclear. CDR3 length equals 15 residues. V was trimmed by 5 bases and J by 0 bases, leaving 13 bases between them. Germline V gene data show CDR1 as MGHDK and CDR2 as SYGVNS. The CDR3 bases are TGTGCCAGCAGTTCCCTAGCGGGAGTGAACACTGAAGCTTTCTTT. Protein: CASSSLAGVNTEAFF.

The chain couples TRBV7-9 to TRBJ2-1, with 12 bases that match TRBD2. CDR1 and CDR2 (germline): SEHNR, FQNEAQ (reference sequence). V was clipped by 5 bases and J by 4 bases; unmatched bases: 9. The CDR3 length is 17 residues. CDR3 nucleotide sequence: TGTGCCAGCAGCCCCATACTAGCGGGGGGATTATACAATGAGCAGTTCTTC. Encoded protein: CASSPILAGGLYNEQFF.

Of note for this clone: The same CDR3 can be traced to other DNA sequences in this sample. This chain links TRBV5-1 with TRBJ1-1; perhaps TRBD1 as D (5 bases). Trimming took off 0 bases at V and 2 bases at J, with 8 bases between the two ends. Per germline, CDR1 SGHRS and CDR2 YFSETQ. The CDR3 loop spans 14 amino acids. For the CDR3, the DNA is TGCGCCAGCAGCTTGGACAGGCCCAACACTGAAGCTTTCTTT. Translation: CASSLDRPNTEAFF.

DNA for the CDR3: TGTGCCAGCAGCTTATTCCTAGCGGGGGGACCGGGTGAGCAGTTCTTC. Amino acid sequence: CASSLFLAGGPGEQFF. V gene TRBV11-2 combines with J gene TRBJ2-1; 11 positions agree with TRBD2. The V gene end was trimmed by 2 bases and the J gene end by 9 bases; junction bases not matched to a gene: 9. The germline V gene has CDR1 SGHAT and CDR2 FQNNGV. The CDR3 runs 16 residues. Full variable domain (remainder filled in from reference TRBV11-2 and TRBJ2-1): EAGVAQSPRYKIIEKRQSVAFWCNPISGHATLYWYQQILGQGPKLLIQFQNNGVVDDSQLPKDRFSAERLKGVDSTLKIQPAKLEDSAVYLCASSLFLAGGPGEQFFGPGTRLTVL.

Only a few counts were recorded for this clone. The chain carries TRBV4-1 and TRBJ2-7, with TRBD2 as a possible D gene (5 bases). From germline, CDR1 is MGHRA and CDR2 YSYEKL. This CDR3 is 14 amino acids long. V gave up 1 base and J gave up 2 bases, with 9 bases separating them. CDR3 bases: TGCGCCAGCAGCCAAGTGTACGGGGCCTACGAGCAGTACTTC. Translating gives CASSQVYGAYEQYF.

This clone was observed once. The chain joins TRBV9 to TRBJ2-6; the D gene is possibly TRBD1 (6 bases). Per germline, CDR1 SGDLS and CDR2 YYNGEE. V dropped 0 bases and J dropped 5 bases, with 12 bases sitting between them. This CDR3 region has 16 residues. CDR3 in DNA: TGTGCCAGCAGCGTAGTACGGCAGGGGAGGGCCAACGTCCTGACTTTC. Amino acid sequence: CASSVVRQGRANVLTF.

The J gene is TRBJ1-4, the V gene TRBV19; D is perhaps TRBD1 (5 bases). The CDR3 covers 12 residues. From germline, CDR1 is LNHDA and CDR2 SQIVND (reference sequence). V lost 4 bases and J 7 bases, leaving 7 bases between the germline ends. CDR3 nucleotide sequence: TGTGCCAGTAGTAGACAGCTTGAAAAACTGTTTTTT. Its protein is CASSRQLEKLFF.

V gene TRBV2 combines with J gene TRBJ1-4; 11 bases align to TRBD1. Per germline, CDR1 SNHLY and CDR2 FYNNEI. V lost 0 bases to trimming and J lost 5 bases; unmatched junction nucleotides: 2. The CDR3 consists of 16 residues. In nucleotides, the CDR3 is TGTGCCAGCAGTGAAGCGGGACAGGGGGGAAATGAAAAACTGTTTTTT. It encodes CASSEAGQGGNEKLFF.